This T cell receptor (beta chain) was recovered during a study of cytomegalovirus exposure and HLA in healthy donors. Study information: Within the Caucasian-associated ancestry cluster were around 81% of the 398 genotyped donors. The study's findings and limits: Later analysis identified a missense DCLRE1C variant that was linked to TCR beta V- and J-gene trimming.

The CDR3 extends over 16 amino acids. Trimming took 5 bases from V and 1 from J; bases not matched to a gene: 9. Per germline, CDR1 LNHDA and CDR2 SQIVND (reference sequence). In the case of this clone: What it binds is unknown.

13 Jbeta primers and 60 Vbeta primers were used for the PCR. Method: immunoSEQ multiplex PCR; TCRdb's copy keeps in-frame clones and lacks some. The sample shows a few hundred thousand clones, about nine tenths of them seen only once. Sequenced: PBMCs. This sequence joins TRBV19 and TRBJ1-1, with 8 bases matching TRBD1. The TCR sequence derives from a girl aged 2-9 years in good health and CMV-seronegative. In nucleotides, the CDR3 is TGTGCCAGTAGTCCCCGACAGGGGACGGGGAACACTGAAGCTTTCTTT. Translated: CASSPRQGTGNTEAFF. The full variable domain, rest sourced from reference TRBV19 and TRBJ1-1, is DGGITQSPKYLFRKEGQNVTLSCEQNLNHDAMYWYRQDPGQGLRLIYYSQIVNDFQKGDIAEGYSVSREKKESFPLTVTSAQKNPTAFYLCASSPRQGTGNTEAFFGQGTRLTVV.